Below are 18 T cell receptor beta chains sequenced from a single sample in a study of T cell repertoires in cytomegalovirus infection. Each CDR3 protein gets one entry after TCRdb re-called the reads with MiXCR. Among roughly 300,000 distinct CDR3 sequences, under 30% were seen once, and the ten largest hold about 15%. Sequencing was performed on PBMCs. Every receptor here comes from a human donor in good health (CMV status not recorded). Some clones in this sample may be carry-over from other donors' samples.

This clonotype was found many times. The chain links TRBV7-3 to TRBJ2-5; D is perhaps TRBD2 (5 bases). This CDR3 has 13 amino acids. Trimming stripped 5 bases from V and 9 bases from J, with 16 bases between. Germline CDR1 reads SGHTA; CDR2 reads FQGTGA. CDR3 nucleotide sequence: TGTGCCAGCAGCCCGGGGTCTTGGCAGGCCCAGTACTTC. Translated, it gives CASSPGSWQAQYF. Drawing the rest from reference TRBV7-3 and TRBJ2-5, the complete variable domain is GAGVSQTPSNKVTEKGKYVELRCDPISGHTALYWYRQSLGQGPEFLIYFQGTGAADDSGLPNDRFFAVRPEGSVSTLKIQRTERGDSAVYLCASSPGSWQAQYFGPGTRLLVL.

This clonotype was picked up a small number of times. The rearrangement uses TRBV7-8 and TRBJ1-1; a possible D gene is TRBD1 (6 bases). Germline CDR1 reads SGHVS; CDR2 reads FQNEAQ. This CDR3 is 14 amino acids long. Trimming cost V 1 base and J 7 bases, with 13 bases left between them. CDR3 loop: CASSLEGVVSEAFF. For the CDR3, the DNA is TGTGCCAGCAGCTTAGAGGGGGTAGTCAGTGAAGCTTTCTTT.

This clonotype showed up just a few times. CDR3 nucleotides: TGCGCCAGCAGATTCACCGGGACGACGACTTCCTACGAGCAGTACTTC. It is translated as CASRFTGTTTSYEQYF. The chain uses TRBV5-1 and TRBJ2-7; either TRBD1 or TRBD2 may supply D (5 bases each). Germline CDR1 SGHRS, CDR2 YFSETQ. This CDR3 is 16 amino acids long. Trimming stripped 5 bases from V and 1 base from J, with 19 bases between.

V usage is TRBV29-1 and J usage is TRBJ2-3; D may correspond to TRBD1 or TRBD2 (5 bases each). V was cut by 8 bases and J by 5 bases, with 11 bases left in between. The CDR3 runs to 11 residues. Germline V gene lookup returns CDR1 SQVTM and CDR2 ANQGSEA. The CDR3 is CSRGWGDTQYF. CDR3 coding DNA: TGCAGCCGGGGCTGGGGAGATACGCAGTATTTT.

This clonotype was found a few times. The J gene is TRBJ2-5, the V gene TRBV9, with 7 bases fitting TRBD2. Germline assignment: CDR1 SGDLS and CDR2 YYNGEE. The CDR3 spans 15 residues. The V segment lost 0 bases and the J segment 0 bases; nucleotides outside the gene matches: 2. As DNA, the CDR3 is TGTGCCAGCAGCGTAGGGGGGGGAAACCAAGAGACCCAGTACTTC. Translation: CASSVGGGNQETQYF.

The chain combines TRBV20-1 with TRBJ1-2, with D unclear. V gave up 4 bases and J gave up 2 bases, with 8 bases separating them. This CDR3 has 12 residues. The germline V gene encodes CDR1 DFQATT and CDR2 SNEGSKA (reference sequence). The CDR3 is CSATIRNYGYTF. DNA of the CDR3: TGCAGTGCTACCATAAGGAACTATGGCTACACCTTC.

This clonotype was detected a few times. The DNA of the CDR3 is TGCAGCGTTCGCGGACAGGGAGGCTATGGCTACACCTTC. This encodes CSVRGQGGYGYTF. The rearrangement uses TRBV29-1 and TRBJ1-2; 8 nucleotides agree with TRBD1. J lost 4 bases, V lost 5 bases, and 6 bases had no gene match. The CDR3 is made up of 13 amino acids. From germline, CDR1 is SQVTM and CDR2 ANQGSEA. Using reference TRBV29-1 and TRBJ1-2 for the parts outside the CDR3, the full variable domain is SAVISQKPSRDICQRGTSLTIQCQVDSQVTMMFWYRQQPGQSLTLIATANQGSEATYESGFVIDKFPISRPNLTFSTLTVSNMSPEDSSIYLCSVRGQGGYGYTFGSGTRLTVV.

The rearrangement uses TRBV18 and TRBJ1-2; 9 nucleotides line up with TRBD1. Germline V CDR1 and CDR2: KGHSH, LQKENI. The CDR3 totals 16 residues. V was pared by 3 bases and J by 2 bases, with 7 bases of the junction left unmatched. CDR3 sequence: CASSPRGTGTNYGYTF. CDR3 nucleotide sequence: TGTGCCAGCTCACCCCGAGGGACAGGGACAAACTATGGCTACACCTTC.

There are a few counts of this clonotype. The chain is built from TRBV6-2 or TRBV6-3 and TRBJ1-1, with TRBD1 as a possible D gene (6 bases). Germline CDR1 reads MNHEY; CDR2 reads SVGEGT. This CDR3 comprises 17 residues. Trimming took 2 bases from V and 4 from J, leaving 20 bases between them. The CDR3 sequence: CASSYGGTPTRSTEAFF. The CDR3 DNA reads as TGTGCCAGCAGTTACGGCGGGACACCGACTAGGAGCACTGAAGCTTTCTTT.

This clonotype was detected only once. The V gene is TRBV5-4, the J gene TRBJ1-1; D possibly corresponds to TRBD1 (6 bases). V was trimmed by 0 bases and J by 2 bases, leaving 17 bases between them. The germline V gene has CDR1 SGHNT and CDR2 YYREEE (reference sequence). The CDR3 totals 17 residues. Here the CDR3 DNA reads TGTGCCAGCAGCTTGGGGGGCCAGGGGAGGGTTAACACTGAAGCTTTCTTT. It codes for CASSLGGQGRVNTEAFF.

In this sample, this clonotype turned up many times. V is TRBV7-2 and J is TRBJ1-5; D gene unclear. Germline-derived CDR1 and CDR2 are SGHTA and FQGNSA. Trimming removed 2 bases at V and 3 bases at J, with 2 bases between. This CDR3 is built from 12 residues. This chain's CDR3 is CASSLYNQPQHF. In DNA form, the CDR3 reads TGTGCCAGCAGCTTATACAATCAGCCCCAGCATTTT.

This clonotype turned up a few times. The chain couples TRBV10-3 to TRBJ2-1; the match to TRBD1 covers 8 bases. Germline CDR1 and CDR2: ENHRY and SYGVKD. With V trimmed by 6 bases and J by 9 bases, 4 bases remained unmatched. CDR3 size: 12 residues. The CDR3 sequence: CAIREGQGEQFF. The CDR3 DNA follows: TGTGCCATCAGAGAAGGACAGGGTGAGCAGTTCTTC.

The chain joins TRBV14 to TRBJ1-1; D unresolved. The CDR3 consists of 17 residues. The V and J ends lost 1 base and 1 base respectively, with 16 bases between them. Per germline, CDR1 SGHDN and CDR2 FVKESK. CDR3 nucleotides: TGTGCCAGCAGCCAAGCCTGGGGTGGACTCCCGAACACTGAAGCTTTCTTT. Its protein is CASSQAWGGLPNTEAFF.

This clonotype was counted at least ten times. The chain links TRBV7-2 to TRBJ2-6, with D uncertain. CDR1 SGHTA and CDR2 FQGNSA come from the germline V gene. V was pared by 3 bases and J by 4 bases, with 10 bases between. The CDR3 is 15 amino acids. Written as DNA, the CDR3 is TGTGCCAGCAGCTTCGACCGGGCGGGGGCCAACGTCCTGACTTTC. Translating gives CASSFDRAGANVLTF.

The sample holds one count of this clonotype. This chain connects TRBV15 to TRBJ2-7, with D possibly TRBD1 on 5 matching bases. Germline-derived CDR1 and CDR2 are LNHNV and YYDKDF (reference sequence). CDR3 length: 13 amino acids. The V end was cut by 10 bases, the J end by 4 bases, with 17 bases between. In nucleotides, the CDR3 is TGTGCCAGTAAGAGTTCCGACAGATACGAGCAGTACTTC. Translating gives CASKSSDRYEQYF. The full variable domain, with the rest looked up from reference TRBV15 and TRBJ2-7, is DAMVIQNPRYQVTQFGKPVTLSCSQTLNHNVMYWYQQKSSQAPKLLFHYYDKDFNNEADTPDNFQSRRPNTSFCFLDIRSPGLGDTAMYLCASKSSDRYEQYFGPGTRLTVT.

The sample holds many counts of this clonotype. The chain carries TRBV7-2 and TRBJ2-7; D not resolved. V shed 1 base and J shed 5 bases, with 3 bases lying between them. Germline V lookup: CDR1 SGHTA, CDR2 FQGNSA. The CDR3 loop spans 11 amino acids. The CDR3 coding sequence is TGTGCCAGCAGCTTAGAGGACGAGCAGTACTTC. Amino acids: CASSLEDEQYF.

The count of this clonotype is one. This chain links TRBV9 with TRBJ1-1; 7 bases agree with TRBD1. J was trimmed by 3 bases and V by 2 bases; bases with no gene match: 7. Germline lookup yields CDR1 SGDLS and CDR2 YYNGEE. The CDR3 spans 15 residues. The chain's CDR3 is CASSVTQGQDTEAFF. DNA for the CDR3: TGTGCCAGCAGCGTTACACAGGGGCAGGACACTGAAGCTTTCTTT.

In its sample, this clonotype was seen a few times. The rearrangement joins TRBV7-9 to TRBJ1-1, with a possible D match to TRBD1 (5 bases). The CDR3 sequence is 14 residues long. The germline CDR1 and CDR2 sequences are SEHNR and FQNEAQ (reference sequence). V was shortened by 5 bases and J by 1 base, with 11 bases between the two germline ends. Here the CDR3 DNA reads TGTGCCAGCAGCCCGGGACGGCAGAACACTGAAGCTTTCTTT. Residues: CASSPGRQNTEAFF.